The TCR beta chain described here comes from a study of T cell responses to AZD1222 COVID-19 vaccine. Study observations and caveats: Clonal diversity may have been underestimated in mostly white British donors. The repertoires were collected only after the peak T cell response.

The method was immunoSEQ multiplex PCR; TCRdb's version includes in-frame clones alone and lacks a portion of them. The profile shows 100,000 to 150,000 clones, around 92% of them singletons. About this clone itself: Its antigen remains unknown.

Trimming removed 5 bases from V and 2 bases from J, with 15 bases in between. CDR1 and CDR2 (germline): SGHTA, FQGNSA. This CDR3 region has 16 residues. V is TRBV7-2 and J is TRBJ2-2; D is unclear. This receptor was obtained from an adult who received the AZD1222 COVID-19 vaccine. The material sequenced was peripheral blood, taken 28 days after the second AZD1222 dose. CDR3 loop: CASSGMIGVNTGELFF. For the CDR3, the DNA is TGTGCCAGCAGCGGCATGATAGGAGTAAACACCGGGGAGCTGTTTTTT.